Shown below are 11 T cell receptor beta chains from a single sample sequenced in a study of blood T cell repertoires in COVID-19. Generated by immunoSEQ multiplex PCR, the TCRdb table keeps only in-frame clones and is missing some. The sample holds almost 350,000 clones; more than 70% are singletons and the top ten take approximately 1%. The sequencing sample was made of PBMCs or T cells enriched from blood (not recorded which). Receptor source: a young woman who had been exposed to COVID-19.

This chain uses TRBV5-6 with TRBJ1-5; the D is unclear. Per the germline V gene, CDR1 is SGHDT and CDR2 is YYEEEE. This CDR3 has 15 residues. Trimming removed 4 bases from V and 6 bases from J, with 17 bases in between. CDR3 sequence (DNA): TGTGCCAGCAGCCAAGCAACTCGTGGTCTTCAGCCCCAGCATTTT. Translating it yields CASSQATRGLQPQHF.

The CDR3 loop is CASTPQGGVKLFF. CDR3 nucleotide sequence: TGTGCCAGCACTCCACAGGGTGGTGTGAAACTGTTTTTT. The chain carries TRBV6-5 and TRBJ1-4; possible D gene TRBD1, 6 bases. CDR3 length: 13 amino acids. V shed 7 bases and J shed 11 bases, with 17 bases lying between them. Germline V gene lookup returns CDR1 MNHEY and CDR2 SVGAGI.

V gene TRBV9 combines with J gene TRBJ1-1; 8 positions agree with TRBD1. The CDR3 runs 15 residues. J lost 5 bases, V lost 0 bases, and 6 bases had no gene match. Germline V gives CDR1 SGDLS, CDR2 YYNGEE. The chain's CDR3 is CASSVDGRGLTEAFF. CDR3 in DNA: TGTGCCAGCAGCGTAGATGGCAGGGGGCTTACTGAAGCTTTCTTT.

The chain is built from TRBV28 and TRBJ1-6, with TRBD1 matching 9 bases. The CDR3 totals 19 residues. Trimming cost V 5 bases and J 4 bases; bases outside gene matches: 15. CDR1 is MDHEN and CDR2 is SYDVKM in the germline V gene. The CDR3 DNA sequence: TGTGCCAGCAGTCCCTGGACAGGGGCCCGTTCTGGATATAATTCACCCCTCCACTTT. Protein sequence: CASSPWTGARSGYNSPLHF. The full variable domain, with the rest looked up from reference TRBV28 and TRBJ1-6, is DVKVTQSSRYLVKRTGEKVFLECVQDMDHENMFWYRQDPGLGLRLIYFSYDVKMKEKGDIPEGYSVSREKKERFSLILESASTNQTSMYLCASSPWTGARSGYNSPLHFGNGTRLTVT.

This chain links TRBV5-4 with TRBJ2-7; 7 nucleotides line up with TRBD2. The CDR3 is 15 residues long. Per the germline V gene, CDR1 is SGHNT and CDR2 is YYREEE (reference sequence). V trimming: 3 bases; J trimming: 2 bases; junction bases outside the gene matches: 8. CDR3: CASSSPAGTPYEQYF. The CDR3 nucleotides read TGTGCCAGCAGCTCACCAGCGGGGACGCCCTACGAGCAGTACTTC.

This clone was observed a handful of times. The rearrangement links TRBV7-9 to TRBJ1-3, with 9 bases aligning to TRBD1. The CDR3 spans 19 residues. The J segment lost 3 bases and the V segment lost 4 bases, leaving 16 bases of the junction unmatched. Germline assignment: CDR1 SEHNR and CDR2 FQNEAQ (reference sequence). CDR3 in amino acids: CASSSPSRDRDVVGNTIYF. The CDR3 DNA reads as TGTGCCAGCAGCTCGCCGTCCCGGGACAGGGATGTAGTTGGAAACACCATATATTTT.

V usage is TRBV9 and J usage is TRBJ2-5; a possible D gene is TRBD2 (6 bases). Trimming pared 2 bases from V and 2 bases from J, leaving 19 bases between. In germline, CDR1 is SGDLS, CDR2 YYNGEE. The CDR3 is 17 amino acids. In nucleotides, the CDR3 is TGTGCCAGCAGCGTCGACTTTGGACTAAGGCCTCAAGAGACCCAGTACTTC. Its translation is CASSVDFGLRPQETQYF.

The chain combines TRBV5-3 with TRBJ2-1; possible D gene TRBD2, 6 bases. TRBV5-3 is known as an ORF, though its function is uncertain. The CDR3 has 14 amino acids. Deletions cut 4 bases from V and 7 bases from J, with 15 bases between. CDR3 sequence reads: CARSGGDLMNEQFF. CDR3 in DNA: TGTGCCAGAAGCGGAGGGGATCTTATGAATGAGCAGTTCTTC.

V is TRBV19 and J is TRBJ2-1; 10 bases are shared with TRBD2. Per the germline V gene, CDR1 is LNHDA and CDR2 is SQIVND (reference sequence). The junction had 1 base not matched to a gene; V was cut back by 4 bases and J by 1 base. The CDR3 spans 15 residues. The CDR3 coding sequence is TGTGCCAGTAGTACAGCGGGAGGGTCCTACAATGAGCAGTTCTTC. Its protein product is CASSTAGGSYNEQFF.

The gene calls are TRBV7-3 and TRBJ2-1; D possibly corresponds to TRBD1 (5 bases). Germline loops: CDR1 SGHTA, CDR2 FQGTGA. This CDR3 comprises 13 residues. Trimming took 3 bases from V and 5 from J, leaving 8 bases between them. This chain's CDR3 is CASSFTGDNEQFF. For the CDR3, the DNA is TGTGCCAGCAGCTTCACAGGAGACAATGAGCAGTTCTTC.

This sequence joins TRBV6-6 and TRBJ1-6; 8 bases match TRBD1. This CDR3 region has 13 residues. With V trimmed by 6 bases and J by 12 bases, 7 bases remained unmatched. Germline V gene data show CDR1 as MNHNY and CDR2 as SVGAGI (reference sequence). CDR3 DNA: TGTGCCAGCAGACAAGGACAGGGAGGACCCCTCCACTTT. It specifies CASRQGQGGPLHF.